This T cell receptor beta chain was profiled in a study of cytomegalovirus exposure and HLA in healthy donors. As to this clone: Its target is unknown.

In the PCR, 60 Vbeta and 13 Jbeta primers were used. Sequenced by immunoSEQ multiplex PCR; TCRdb stores in-frame clones only, minus some. The sample carries some 200,000 clones, 82% recorded once. Donors likely had unrecorded immune exposures despite being nominally healthy when sampled. The study, taken as a whole, reports: Analysis was carried out at a later point, and it linked a missense DCLRE1C variant to TCR beta V- and J-gene trimming. Sequencing artifact likely explains a cluster of highly shared sequence variants.

The CDR3 runs 18 residues. Germline values: CDR1 SNHLY, CDR2 FYNNEI. V trimming: 8 bases; J trimming: 4 bases; junction bases outside the gene matches: 20. Source material: PBMCs. This TCR was sampled from a woman aged 18-29 years in good health and CMV-seronegative. The rearrangement joins TRBV2 to TRBJ2-7; 10 bases agree with TRBD2. DNA of the CDR3: TGTGCCAGCTCTAATGGGCTAGCGGGAGAGCCCCTAATATACGAGCAGTACTTC. As protein: CASSNGLAGEPLIYEQYF.